The rows below give T cell receptor beta chains drawn from one sample of a study of control samples from healthy donors and cancer patients. The repertoire was sequenced with immunoSEQ multiplex PCR; TCRdb's copy has only in-frame clones and lacks some. Seen here are approximately 140,000 clones, 93% observed once, and the top ten hold around 5.4%. Sequencing input: blood. The receptor set was obtained from a man aged 18-30 years in good health. CDR3s include the opening cysteine and the closing phenylalanine or tryptophan. The D gene is left open where the match is weak. Clone size appears in some rows only: once, few, many, or a class for an expanded clone.

length: 13
size: NA
D: NA
V: TRBV12-3/TRBV12-4
J: TRBJ1-3
CDR3: CASNRFSGNTIYF
DNA: TGTGCCAGCAACCGCTTCTCTGGAAACACCATATATTTT

length: 14
size: NA
D: TRBD1
V: TRBV7-2
J: TRBJ1-2
CDR3: CASSSEQGPTGYTF
DNA: TGTGCCAGCAGCTCAGAACAGGGGCCCACCGGCTACACCTTC

length: 16
size: NA
D: NA
V: TRBV19
J: TRBJ1-1
CDR3: CASSTNQGMGSTEAFF
DNA: TGTGCCAGTAGTACGAATCAGGGAATGGGAAGCACTGAAGCTTTCTTT

length: 15
size: NA
D: NA
V: TRBV7-2
J: TRBJ1-5
CDR3: CASSLAHRVNQPQHF
DNA: TGTGCCAGCAGCTTAGCGCACAGGGTCAATCAGCCCCAGCATTTT

length: 16
size: NA
D: TRBD1
V: TRBV5-4
J: TRBJ1-1
CDR3: CASSLEGRGLRAEAFF
DNA: TGTGCCAGCAGCTTGGAGGGCAGGGGGTTGCGCGCTGAAGCTTTCTTT

length: 15
size: NA
D: TRBD2
V: TRBV19
J: TRBJ2-1
CDR3: CASSTQREAYNEQFF
DNA: TGTGCCAGTAGTACTCAGCGGGAGGCCTACAATGAGCAGTTCTTC

length: 17
size: NA
D: NA
V: TRBV11-2
J: TRBJ2-5
CDR3: CASSPRPAEILQETQYF
DNA: TGTGCCAGCAGCCCTAGACCAGCAGAGATTCTACAAGAGACCCAGTACTTC

length: 18
size: NA
D: TRBD1
V: TRBV7-9
J: TRBJ2-7
CDR3: CASSLKGGQGGSSYEQYF
DNA: TGTGCCAGCAGCTTAAAGGGGGGACAGGGAGGAAGCTCCTACGAGCAGTACTTC

length: 14
size: NA
D: NA
V: TRBV6-6
J: TRBJ1-6
CDR3: CASTTRGGNSPLHF
DNA: TGTGCCAGCACCACACGTGGGGGTAATTCACCCCTCCACTTT

length: 16
size: NA
D: TRBD2
V: TRBV9
J: TRBJ2-1
CDR3: CASSPRIGLASNGSFF
DNA: TGTGCCAGCAGCCCCCGCATCGGACTAGCATCGAACGGGTCGTTCTTC

length: 14
size: NA
D: NA
V: TRBV5-1
J: TRBJ2-1
CDR3: CATAFRTLTNEQFF
DNA: TGCGCCACCGCTTTTAGGACACTGACCAATGAGCAGTTCTTC

length: 13
size: NA
D: NA
V: TRBV2
J: TRBJ1-5
CDR3: CASSDRSGQPQHF
DNA: TGTGCCAGCAGCGACCGATCGGGGCAGCCCCAGCATTTT

length: 13
size: NA
D: NA
V: TRBV25-1
J: TRBJ1-2
CDR3: CASSRSGDYGYTF
DNA: TGTGCCAGCAGCCGATCGGGGGACTATGGCTACACCTTC

length: 15
size: once
D: NA
V: TRBV4-2
J: TRBJ1-1
CDR3: CASSQVSRGRAEAFF
DNA: TGTGCCAGCAGCCAAGTGTCGCGAGGGCGCGCTGAAGCTTTCTTT

length: 15
size: NA
D: TRBD1
V: TRBV11-2
J: TRBJ1-6
CDR3: CASSLRGTENSPLHF
DNA: TGTGCCAGCAGCTTAAGAGGGACAGAGAATTCACCCCTCCACTTT

length: 13
size: few
D: NA
V: TRBV25-1
J: TRBJ2-7
CDR3: CASSSVGSYEQYF
DNA: TGTGCCAGCAGCTCTGTGGGGTCCTACGAGCAGTACTTC